This paragraph covers one T cell receptor beta chain sequence. The data stem from a study of blood T cell repertoires in COVID-19. Original methodology: Researchers report that nucleated cell counts were estimated from reference gene primer amplification. Clones were sequenced by immunoSEQ multiplex PCR, and TCRdb holds only the in-frame ones, with some missing. The V and J calls and clone size were taken over from that table, and D and trimming were inferred from the DNA. This table has roughly 140,000 clones, 80% to 90% appearing once. Germline CDR1 reads SGDLS; CDR2 reads YYNGEE. The CDR3 is made up of 14 amino acids. V gave up 3 bases and J gave up 7 bases; unmatched junction bases: 5.

Input material: peripheral blood. The rearrangement uses TRBV9 and TRBJ2-7, with TRBD2 identical over 12 bases. The source is a woman between 40 and 55 years old with acute or convalescent COVID-19. CDR3 DNA sequence: TGTGCCAGCAGCGCTGGACTAGCGGGGCGAGAGCAGTACTTC. It encodes CASSAGLAGREQYF.